Listed here are 5 T cell receptor beta chains from one sample, sequenced in a study of blood T cell repertoires in COVID-19. Repertoires were generated with immunoSEQ multiplex PCR, while TCRdb's copy carries only in-frame clones and drops some. This sample carries 150,000 to 200,000 clones, 88% of them seen once, and the ten largest clones take 6%. Material for sequencing was peripheral blood. Source of these receptors: a man in his forties with active or convalescent COVID-19.

V is TRBV7-2 and J is TRBJ2-5; the D gene is possibly TRBD1 (5 bases). Trimming took 1 base from V and 0 from J, leaving 6 bases between them. Germline CDR1 and CDR2: SGHTA and FQGNSA. The CDR3 loop spans 14 amino acids. CDR3 bases: TGTGCCAGCAGCTTAGAGGGGAACCAAGAGACCCAGTACTTC. It translates to CASSLEGNQETQYF. Supplemented by reference TRBV7-2 and TRBJ2-5, the full variable domain reads GAGVSQSPSNKVTEKGKDVELRCDPISGHTALYWYRQSLGQGLEFLIYFQGNSAPDKSGLPSDRFSAERTGGSVSTLTIQRTQQEDSAVYLCASSLEGNQETQYFGPGTRLLVL.

CDR3 coding DNA: TGTGCCAGCAGCCCGCCTAAATTTAGCGGGGGGTTTATCGGGGAGCTGTTTTTT. Its protein is CASSPPKFSGGFIGELFF. This sequence joins TRBV5-6 and TRBJ2-2; 10 bases are shared with TRBD2. CDR1 is SGHDT and CDR2 is YYEEEE in the germline V gene. V was pared by 4 bases and J by 7 bases, with 16 bases of the junction left unmatched. CDR3 length equals 18 residues.

This rearrangement joins TRBV9 to TRBJ1-6; 8 bases align to TRBD1. V lost 0 bases and J lost 7; bases outside the gene matches: 6. Germline V gene lookup returns CDR1 SGDLS and CDR2 YYNGEE. The CDR3 runs 16 residues. The CDR3 protein is CASSVGSGGANSPLHF. The CDR3 DNA reads TGTGCCAGCAGCGTAGGTTCAGGGGGCGCCAATTCACCCCTCCACTTT.

The genes are TRBV29-1 and TRBJ1-1; D not certain. CDR3 length: 12 residues. V was clipped by 0 bases and J by 4 bases, with 6 bases between them. Germline V gives CDR1 SQVTM, CDR2 ANQGSEA. Here the CDR3 reads CSVEDVSTEAFF. The DNA for the CDR3 is TGCAGCGTTGAAGACGTCAGCACTGAAGCTTTCTTT. Supplemented by reference TRBV29-1 and TRBJ1-1, the full variable domain reads SAVISQKPSRDICQRGTSLTIQCQVDSQVTMMFWYRQQPGQSLTLIATANQGSEATYESGFVIDKFPISRPNLTFSTLTVSNMSPEDSSIYLCSVEDVSTEAFFGQGTRLTVV.

The rearrangement uses TRBV7-2 and TRBJ2-2, with 8 positions matching TRBD1. The germline V gene encodes CDR1 SGHTA and CDR2 FQGNSA. Losses at the gene ends were 4 bases for V and 4 bases for J; bases not matched to a gene: 14. This CDR3 region has 18 residues. CDR3: CASSSERTGTGSTGELFF. CDR3 bases: TGTGCCAGCAGCTCTGAACGAACCGGGACAGGCAGCACCGGGGAGCTGTTTTTT.